The rows below give T cell receptor beta chains drawn from one sample of a study of OX40 agonist ivuxolimab in advanced cancers. Assay: immunoSEQ multiplex PCR; the TCRdb copy retains only in-frame clones and omits some. Of some 74,000 clones listed, about 87% are singletons. This sample comprised CD4+ or CD8+ T cells sorted from blood, obtained in a trial of the OX40 agonist ivuxolimab. The receptors were sampled from an adult with an advanced solid tumor such as melanoma, head and neck, liver or kidney cancer. Both conserved end residues are part of each CDR3. The D gene is left open where the match is weak. Clone sizes are given selectively: once, few, many, or a class where the clone is expanded.

V gene	CDR3 length	J gene	clone size	D gene	CDR3 DNA	CDR3 protein
TRBV7-2	16	TRBJ2-2	NA	TRBD1	TGTGCCAGCAGCTTAGATTGGACAGGGATCGCCGGGGAGCTGTTTTTT	CASSLDWTGIAGELFF
TRBV7-8	13	TRBJ1-2	NA	NA	TGTGCCAGCAGCCCGGACATCCCCTATGGCTACACCTTC	CASSPDIPYGYTF
TRBV10-3	12	TRBJ1-2	NA	NA	TGTGCCATCAGTGATGGGACATTTGGCTACACCTTC	CAISDGTFGYTF
TRBV5-6	13	TRBJ2-5	NA	TRBD2	TGTGCCAGCAGCCAGGGACTAGATGAGACCCAGTACTTC	CASSQGLDETQYF
TRBV9	15	TRBJ2-5	NA	TRBD1	TGTGCCAGCAGCGTAGGAGGGGGCCGGCAAGAGACCCAGTACTTC	CASSVGGGRQETQYF
TRBV27	15	TRBJ2-3	many	TRBD1	TGTGCCACCACAGGGGACCCCAGCCACACAGATACGCAGTATTTT	CATTGDPSHTDTQYF
TRBV4-1	19	TRBJ2-7	NA	TRBD2	TGCGCCAGCAGCCAACAAGATTATGCTCCCGGGACTAGCAGCTACGAGCAGTACTTC	CASSQQDYAPGTSSYEQYF
TRBV4-1	16	TRBJ2-5	NA	NA	TGCGCCAGCAGCCCGATCCGGGACCCTAGAGGAGAGACCCAGTACTTC	CASSPIRDPRGETQYF
TRBV5-1	16	TRBJ2-5	NA	TRBD1	TGCGCCAGCAGCAAAACGGACAGGGGGGGACAAGAGACCCAGTACTTC	CASSKTDRGGQETQYF
TRBV6-6	16	TRBJ1-2	few	NA	TGTGCCAGCAGTTCCCCGGAGGGGGTCACGGACTATGGCTACACCTTC	CASSSPEGVTDYGYTF
TRBV11-3	13	TRBJ1-1	NA	NA	TGTGCCAGCAGCTTGAATGAGGGTCGGGAAGCTTTCTTT	CASSLNEGREAFF
TRBV28	16	TRBJ2-2	NA	NA	TGTGCCAGCACTAACCCGCCCGGGGGAATAACCGGGGAGCTGTTTTTT	CASTNPPGGITGELFF
TRBV6-5	15	TRBJ2-1	once	NA	TGTGCCAGCAGTTACGAGGGTCACTCCTACAATGAGCAGTTCTTC	CASSYEGHSYNEQFF
TRBV30	12	TRBJ1-1	NA	NA	TGTGCCTGGTCGAGGGCGAACACTGAAGCTTTCTTT	CAWSRANTEAFF
TRBV25-1	16	TRBJ2-1	NA	TRBD2	TGTGCCAGCAGTGATCCCTCTAGCGGGAGGGCCGATGAGCAGTTCTTC	CASSDPSSGRADEQFF
TRBV5-1	15	TRBJ2-1	NA	TRBD1	TGCGCCAGCAGGACCGGGACAGGGGGCTGGAATGAGCAGTTCTTC	CASRTGTGGWNEQFF
TRBV6-5	16	TRBJ2-7	NA	NA	TGTGCCAGCAGTTACTCGGACGGGGGGACAACCTACGAGCAGTACTTC	CASSYSDGGTTYEQYF
TRBV4-1	19	TRBJ1-3	NA	TRBD1	TGCGCCAGCAGCCAAGACTCTACTCTCCCGACAGGGGACGGAAACACCATATATTTT	CASSQDSTLPTGDGNTIYF
TRBV30	14	TRBJ1-1	few	TRBD1	TGTGCCTGGAGGGGGGACAGTTCGAGTACTGAAGCTTTCTTT	CAWRGDSSSTEAFF
TRBV7-2	18	TRBJ2-1	NA	NA	TGTGCCAGCAGCTTAGCGGCGGGTAGCTTCAGGGGCTACAATGAGCAGTTCTTC	CASSLAAGSFRGYNEQFF
TRBV19	11	TRBJ1-2	NA	NA	TGTGCCAGTAGTGCACGGAATGGCTACACCTTC	CASSARNGYTF
TRBV30	14	TRBJ1-2	NA	NA	TGTGCCTGGAGTGACAACCCGGGGGGCTATGGCTACACCTTC	CAWSDNPGGYGYTF
TRBV5-1	15	TRBJ2-5	NA	TRBD1	TGCGCCAGCCTAACGGGACAGGGTGTCCAAGAGACCCAGTACTTC	CASLTGQGVQETQYF
TRBV2	11	TRBJ1-2	NA	NA	TGTGCCAGCAGTGAAGGTGAAGGCTACACCTTC	CASSEGEGYTF
TRBV2	14	TRBJ1-1	NA	NA	TGTGCCAGCAGTGAGTGGGGGTCCCACACTGAAGCTTTCTTT	CASSEWGSHTEAFF
TRBV11-3	14	TRBJ2-1	NA	NA	TGTGCCAGCAGCTTAGAGAGGCGGGCGGTGGAGCAGTTCTTC	CASSLERRAVEQFF
TRBV6-5	11	TRBJ2-1	NA	NA	TGTGCCAGCAGTTACATTGGGGAGCAGTTCTTC	CASSYIGEQFF
TRBV11-3	14	TRBJ1-5	once	NA	TGTGCCAGCAGCTTAGGACAGGAGGGTCAGCCCCAGCATTTT	CASSLGQEGQPQHF
TRBV7-2	13	TRBJ1-3	NA	TRBD1	TGTGCCAGCAGCGCGGGACAGGACAACACCATATATTTT	CASSAGQDNTIYF
TRBV7-2	13	TRBJ1-2	NA	NA	TGTGCCAGCAGCTTCGACGGGGACTATGGCTACACCTTC	CASSFDGDYGYTF
TRBV9	12	TRBJ1-1	NA	NA	TGTGCCAGCAGCGTCCCGGCAGGAGGAGCTTTCTTT	CASSVPAGGAFF
TRBV10-1	13	TRBJ1-5	NA	TRBD1	TGCGCCAGCAGTCGACAGGGAGGCCAGCCCCAGCATTTT	CASSRQGGQPQHF
TRBV27	15	TRBJ1-2	NA	NA	TGTGCCAGCAGTTTATCAGGCAGGGTCAGAGGGGGCTACACCTTC	CASSLSGRVRGGYTF
TRBV10-3	12	TRBJ2-5	once	NA	TGTGCCATCAGTGAGTCAGCGGAGACCCAGTACTTC	CAISESAETQYF
TRBV18	14	TRBJ2-4	once	NA	TGTGCCAGCTCACCACCCGGTGCCAAAAACATTCAGTACTTC	CASSPPGAKNIQYF
TRBV28	18	TRBJ2-6	NA	TRBD1	TGTGCCAGCAGGCCATGGGGGACAGGGGGTTCTGGGGCCAACGTCCTGACTTTC	CASRPWGTGGSGANVLTF
TRBV5-1	14	TRBJ1-1	NA	TRBD1	TGCGCCAGCAGCCCGGACAGGGAGAACACTGAAGCTTTCTTT	CASSPDRENTEAFF
TRBV11-2	15	TRBJ1-1	NA	TRBD1	TGTGCCAGCAGCTTAGCCGCCGGGACAGGAACTGAAGCTTTCTTT	CASSLAAGTGTEAFF
TRBV5-1	16	TRBJ2-1	few	TRBD2	TGCGCCAGCAGCCCAGCCCCCGTTAGCGGGGGGAATGAGCAGTTCTTC	CASSPAPVSGGNEQFF
TRBV6-6	14	TRBJ1-1	few	NA	TGTGCCAGCAGTTATTCCAGGGGAGAAACTGAAGCTTTCTTT	CASSYSRGETEAFF
TRBV6-1	16	TRBJ2-3	NA	NA	TGTGCCAGCAGTGAAAGAGGGGGAGAGCCGAGGGGTACGCAGTATTTT	CASSERGGEPRGTQYF